This T cell receptor beta chain originates from a study of Ad26.COV2.S vaccination and SARS-CoV-2 variants (dated by TCRdb to 2020 to 2023). About the investigation overall: Vaccine-arm donors were drawn from COV1001, a multicentre, randomized, double-blind, placebo-controlled phase I-IIa trial of Ad26.COV2.S in healthy adults. The specificity and breadth of SARS-CoV-2-reactive T cell receptors after Ad26.COV2.S vaccination were assessed by TCRbeta repertoire sequencing. Ad26.COV2.S was administered intramuscularly at a dose of 5x10^10 or 1x10^11 viral particles, either as one shot or as two shots given 56 days apart. Trial participants were randomized into five groups of five: low-dose or high-dose Ad26.COV2.S given once or twice, or placebo on both occasions. The TCR-sequenced set comprised approximately 32 samples: some 19 Ad26.COV2.S vaccine recipients, 5 placebo recipients and 8 SARS-CoV-2 convalescent individuals. Throughout the experiments and outcome assessment, investigators stayed blinded to trial group allocation. Study-wide findings and limitations: It was noted by the authors that total T cell responses may have been underestimated by the TCR breadth and depth analyses. Comparable non-spike TCR breadth was observed between vaccine and placebo recipients, consistent with only spike being contained in the vaccine. After vaccination, spike-specific CD8+ and CD4+ T cell responses were reported to show substantial breadth. Higher spike-specific TCR breadth was observed in Ad26.COV2.S recipients than in placebo recipients (P = 0.0014). The study was not powered for comparison of responses between vaccine doses or regimens.

As to this clone: Its target antigen remains unknown. Base qualities were left out, and no much larger clone turns up one base away.

Taken from the germline V gene, the CDR1 and CDR2 loops are MNHEY and SVGAGI. The CDR3 numbers 14 residues from cysteine through phenylalanine. Only CDR3 DNA remains: 42 bases, in frame from the first base. The germline V and J ends show losses of 4 bases and 8 bases respectively, and no gene match explains 7 bases of the junction. The immunoSEQ Assay was the method used to sequence TCRbeta CDR3 regions. After extraction, genomic DNA underwent amplification by bias-controlled multiplex PCR, followed by high-throughput sequencing. The paper's data handling went like this. To quantify the absolute abundance of every unique TCRbeta CDR3 region, sequences were collapsed and filtered. Usable DNA was measured by amplifying reference genes present in all nucleated cells, and TCRbeta template counts were normalized to that usable DNA to estimate T cell fraction. Repertoire TCRs were annotated as SARS-CoV-2-specific by exact matching of V gene, CDR3 amino acid sequence and J gene to a known reactive TCR set. MIRA supplied the reference SARS-CoV-2 TCR set, which was filtered for enrichment in COVID-19-positive ImmuneCODE repertoires so that public or cross-reactive TCRs were removed. Drawing on the MIRA antigens, annotated TCRs were analysed further at the level of specific ORF or position within ORF. Depth was the summed frequency of annotated unique rearrangements, while breadth was defined as annotated unique rearrangements over total unique productive rearrangements. Two-sided Wilcoxon rank-sum tests were applied when comparing TCR breadth between groups. TCRdb holds this immuneACCESS table with in-frame rearrangements only. Some clones are missing; in checked studies, unresolved V genes explain under half, and the rest has no known cause. V, J and clone size reflect that table, while D and trimming were determined from the DNA. For this sample the table gives over 400,000 clones, of which about 92% were detected only once. The biggest ten clones account for around 1.7% of the sample.

What the treatment or condition label conveys for this sample: 15 to 20 received Ad26.COV2.S at low or high dose, single or two shots; about five received placebo; per-sample allocation not given. For vaccine and placebo recipients, repertoires were sequenced using samples collected on day 63 after the first injection. Between 29 July and 7 August 2020, Cohort 1b enrolled 25 adults aged 18-55 years at one site in Boston, USA. Ad26.COV2.S was a replication-incompetent adenovirus type 26 vector that expressed a prefusion-stabilized SARS-CoV-2 spike protein derived from the original Wuhan strain. This clonotype was obtained from a person aged 18 to 59 who received the Ad26.COV2.S COVID-19 vaccine or a placebo. This sample comprised peripheral blood, obtained in a trial of Ad26.COV2.S vaccine versus placebo. The V gene is TRBV6-5 and the J gene is TRBJ1-2, and TRBD1 matches 10 of the central bases. For the CDR3, the sequence is CASSFAGTGEGYTF. The DNA reads as follows: TGTGCCAGCAGTTTCGCCGGGACAGGGGAGGGCTACACCTTC.